Listed here are 23 T cell receptor beta chains from one sample, sequenced in a study of blood T cell repertoires in COVID-19. Sequencing was performed with immunoSEQ multiplex PCR; in TCRdb, only in-frame clones are kept and a portion is missing. The repertoire holds about 430,000 clones, with about 90% as singletons. The specimen was peripheral blood. These receptors were collected from a young man with COVID-19, enrolled during active disease.

The chain employs TRBV10-1 and TRBJ1-2; TRBD1 is a possible D gene (5 bases). The germline V and J ends were trimmed by 6 bases and 7 bases, with 15 bases remaining between them. The CDR3 is 13 residues long. Germline CDR1 and CDR2: WNHNN and SYGVQD (reference sequence). The CDR3 protein is CASRDDSTGGYTF. The DNA of the CDR3 is TGCGCCAGCAGAGATGACAGTACCGGTGGCTACACCTTC.

The chain employs TRBV5-8 and TRBJ2-7; TRBD1 matches at 8 bases. CDR3 length equals 15 residues. The ends lost 2 bases at V and 6 bases at J; junction bases unmatched: 10. Germline loops: CDR1 SGHTS, CDR2 YDEGEE. The CDR3 DNA follows: TGTGCCAGCAGCTTACCAACAGGGGGACGAATCGAGCAGTACTTC. This encodes CASSLPTGGRIEQYF. The complete variable domain, with remaining parts taken from reference TRBV5-8 and TRBJ2-7, reads EAGVTQSPTHLIKTRGQQATLRCSPISGHTSVYWYQQALGLGLQFLLWYDEGEERNRGNFPPRFSGRQFPNYSSELNVNALELEDSALYLCASSLPTGGRIEQYFGPGTRLTVT.

The chain has TRBV12-3 or TRBV12-4 and TRBJ1-2; D call uncertain. Trimming shortened V by 5 bases and J by 0 bases, and 4 bases separated the two germline ends. CDR3 length: 12 residues. The CDR3 DNA follows: TGTGCCAGCAGTCTTTCTAACTATGGCTACACCTTC. Its translation is CASSLSNYGYTF.

This clone occurred a few times. The chain has TRBV12-3 or TRBV12-4 and TRBJ2-5, with a possible D match to TRBD1 (7 bases). The length of the CDR3 is 11 residues. The V and J ends lost 6 bases and 9 bases respectively, with 11 bases between them. This CDR3 is CASSRGEAQYF. The CDR3, as DNA: TGTGCCAGCAGCAGGGGGGAGGCCCAGTACTTC.

This clone is a singleton in its sample. This rearrangement joins TRBV19 to TRBJ2-1; no reliable D call. From germline, CDR1 is LNHDA and CDR2 SQIVND (reference sequence). Trimming left V 3 bases short and J 7 bases short, with 4 bases between. The CDR3 runs 11 residues. In nucleotides, the CDR3 is TGTGCCAGTAGTATCAGGAATGAGCAGTTCTTC. Its translation: CASSIRNEQFF.

This clone was seen only once. The chain carries TRBV5-1 and TRBJ2-7; weak D call: TRBD2 (6 bases). The germline V gene has CDR1 SGHRS and CDR2 YFSETQ. Between the trimmed V and J ends, which lost 0 bases and 2 bases, there was a span of 15 bases. This CDR3 has 16 amino acids. The CDR3 region has the DNA TGCGCCAGCAGCTTGGCCCCGGCGGGATCGCCCTACGAGCAGTACTTC. Protein product: CASSLAPAGSPYEQYF.

The rearrangement joins TRBV6-1 to TRBJ1-2; 8 nucleotides align to TRBD1. Germline-derived CDR1 and CDR2 are MNHNS and SASEGT. The CDR3 contains 15 residues. With V trimmed by 1 base and J by 3 bases, 4 bases remained unmatched. Here the CDR3 DNA reads TGTGCCAGCAGTGAAGAGGACAGGGCTGACTATGGCTACACCTTC. Residues: CASSEEDRADYGYTF.

This clone appeared a few times. V gene TRBV19 combines with J gene TRBJ2-7; TRBD1 matches at 8 bases. The CDR3 runs to 17 residues. Germline CDR1 LNHDA, CDR2 SQIVND (reference sequence). Trimming removed 4 bases from V and 3 bases from J; junction bases left unmatched: 14. The CDR3 coding sequence is TGTGCCAGTAGTACAGGGACAGGAAGGAGGGGGGACTACGAGCAGTACTTC. Its translation: CASSTGTGRRGDYEQYF.

The chain links TRBV30 to TRBJ2-1, with TRBD2 matching 9 bases. J lost 0 bases, V lost 2 bases, and 8 bases had no gene match. The V gene's germline CDR1 is GTSNPN and CDR2 SVGIG (reference sequence). The CDR3 is 17 amino acids. Written as DNA, the CDR3 is TGTGCCTGGAGTCCACTCGGCGGGAGGGCCTCCTACAATGAGCAGTTCTTC. Translated, it gives CAWSPLGGRASYNEQFF. The complete variable domain, with remaining parts taken from reference TRBV30 and TRBJ2-1, reads SQTIHQWPATLVQPVGSPLSLECTVEGTSNPNLYWYRQAAGRGLQLLFYSVGIGQISSEVPQNLSASRPQDRQFILSSKKLLLSDSGFYLCAWSPLGGRASYNEQFFGPGTRLTVL.

This rearrangement joins TRBV19 to TRBJ1-4; tentative D call: TRBD1 (5 bases). Trimming took 5 bases from V and 4 from J, leaving 8 bases between them. Germline CDR1 is LNHDA and CDR2 is SQIVND (reference sequence). The CDR3 consists of 13 residues. DNA of the CDR3: TGTGCCAGTAGTGTACAGGTTAATGAAAAACTGTTTTTT. Translation: CASSVQVNEKLFF.

The rearrangement uses TRBV5-6 and TRBJ2-5; 7 nucleotides match TRBD1. V lost 3 bases to trimming and J lost 4 bases; unmatched junction nucleotides: 15. This CDR3 has 17 residues. CDR1 and CDR2 (germline): SGHDT, YYEEEE. CDR3 sequence: CASSSTTGQSSRETQYF. Written as DNA, the CDR3 is TGTGCCAGCAGCTCCACCACGGGACAGAGTTCCAGAGAGACCCAGTACTTC.

The V call is TRBV25-1, the J call TRBJ1-6; D might be TRBD1 (5 bases). CDR1 is MGHDK and CDR2 is SYGVNS in the germline V gene. Trimming cost V 5 bases and J 4 bases, with 9 bases left between them. The CDR3 sequence is 14 residues long. CDR3 in amino acids: CASSLKGYNSPLHF. The CDR3 DNA follows: TGTGCCAGCAGTCTGAAGGGGTATAATTCACCCCTCCACTTT.

This clone was picked up one time. The chain joins TRBV24-1 to TRBJ1-1; weak D call: TRBD1 (6 bases). Germline V gene sequence: CDR1 KGHDR, CDR2 SFDVKD. Trimming removed 1 base from V and 5 bases from J, with 7 bases in between. The CDR3 consists of 13 residues. The CDR3 nucleotides are TGTGCCACCAGTGATTTCAGGGGTACTGAAGCTTTCTTT. This gives the protein CATSDFRGTEAFF.

The chain carries TRBV5-1 and TRBJ1-4; D might be TRBD1 (6 bases). The CDR3 is 16 residues long. Germline V gene data show CDR1 as SGHRS and CDR2 as YFSETQ. Trimming took off 3 bases at V and 3 bases at J, with 15 bases between the two ends. The CDR3 DNA is TGCGCCAGCAGCTCCCCAAACGACAGGTCTAATGAAAAACTGTTTTTT. Protein: CASSSPNDRSNEKLFF.

This clone has more than one count but fewer than ten. The V gene is TRBV5-1, the J gene TRBJ1-5; TRBD1 is a possible D gene (5 bases). CDR1 SGHRS and CDR2 YFSETQ come from the germline V gene. The V end lost 0 bases, the J end lost 0 bases, and 10 bases lay between the germline ends. The CDR3 totals 16 residues. CDR3 residues: CASSLVPGGSNQPQHF. CDR3 DNA: TGCGCCAGCAGCTTGGTCCCCGGGGGTAGCAATCAGCCCCAGCATTTT.

This sequence joins TRBV5-5 and TRBJ2-1, with a weak D call TRBD2 (7 bases). Trimming took 2 bases from V and 0 from J, leaving 12 bases between them. The CDR3 extends over 16 amino acids. Per the germline V gene, CDR1 is SGHKS and CDR2 is YYEKEE (reference sequence). Written as DNA, the CDR3 is TGTGCCAGCAGCTTAGGCGGGGGCAACTCCTACAATGAGCAGTTCTTC. Amino acids: CASSLGGGNSYNEQFF.

The rearrangement links TRBV12-5 to TRBJ2-7, with 9 bases that match TRBD1. From germline, CDR1 is LGHNT and CDR2 FRNRAP. There are 16 residues in the CDR3. V was pared by 2 bases and J by 5 bases, with 10 bases of the junction left unmatched. The CDR3 DNA sequence: TGTGCTAGTGGTTTGCCGACCACAGGGACAGGGAACGAGCAGTACTTC. Translation: CASGLPTTGTGNEQYF.

The J gene is TRBJ1-6, the V gene TRBV3-1 (or the pseudogene TRBV3-2); 8 bases line up with TRBD1. This CDR3 is built from 12 residues. The germline V gene encodes CDR1 LGHDT and CDR2 YNNKEL (reference sequence). The V gene end was trimmed by 11 bases and the J gene end by 13 bases; junction bases not matched to a gene: 10. The CDR3 loop reads CAATGQGTPLHF. The CDR3 nucleotides are TGTGCCGCGACCGGACAGGGTACTCCCCTCCACTTT.

This clone was counted a single time. This chain joins TRBV11-2 and TRBJ2-7, with TRBD2 matching over 13 bases. The V gene end was trimmed by 5 bases and the J gene end by 3 bases; junction bases not matched to a gene: 4. Per germline, CDR1 SGHAT and CDR2 FQNNGV. This CDR3 is 15 amino acids long. This chain's CDR3 is CASSLRLAGGYEQYF. Here the CDR3 DNA reads TGTGCCAGCAGCCTCAGACTAGCGGGAGGCTACGAGCAGTACTTC.

This sequence joins TRBV6-2 or TRBV6-3 and TRBJ1-2; tentative D call: TRBD1 (5 bases). The CDR3 length is 14 residues. The V gene lost 5 bases and the J gene lost 8 bases, with 18 bases spanning the gap. Germline CDR1 and CDR2: MNHEY and SVGEGT. The CDR3 sequence is CASSTGGSSIGYTF. In DNA, the CDR3 is TGTGCCAGCAGTACGGGGGGAAGCTCGATCGGCTACACCTTC.

The chain has TRBV10-1 and TRBJ2-3, with D unresolved. This CDR3 has 13 residues. Per germline, CDR1 WNHNN and CDR2 SYGVQD (reference sequence). Deletions cut 6 bases from V and 6 bases from J, with 13 bases between. DNA of the CDR3: TGCGCCAGCAGCCCTCGGAGTTCCGATACGCAGTATTTT. Its protein product is CASSPRSSDTQYF.

The chain carries TRBV28 and TRBJ1-5, with D unclear. Germline CDR1 and CDR2: MDHEN and SYDVKM. V was shortened by 6 bases and J by 9 bases, with 12 bases between the two germline ends. CDR3 size: 12 residues. This CDR3 reads CASSWGGGPQHF. CDR3 DNA: TGTGCCAGCAGCTGGGGTGGAGGGCCCCAGCATTTT.

The rearrangement joins TRBV6-5 to TRBJ2-5; perhaps TRBD1 as D (6 bases). The V end lost 8 bases, the J end lost 0 bases, and 13 bases lay between the germline ends. Germline CDR1 and CDR2: MNHEY and SVGAGI. This CDR3 has 14 residues. The CDR3 DNA sequence: TGTGCCAGCGCGACAGGTCTAAACCAAGAGACCCAGTACTTC. Translating it yields CASATGLNQETQYF.